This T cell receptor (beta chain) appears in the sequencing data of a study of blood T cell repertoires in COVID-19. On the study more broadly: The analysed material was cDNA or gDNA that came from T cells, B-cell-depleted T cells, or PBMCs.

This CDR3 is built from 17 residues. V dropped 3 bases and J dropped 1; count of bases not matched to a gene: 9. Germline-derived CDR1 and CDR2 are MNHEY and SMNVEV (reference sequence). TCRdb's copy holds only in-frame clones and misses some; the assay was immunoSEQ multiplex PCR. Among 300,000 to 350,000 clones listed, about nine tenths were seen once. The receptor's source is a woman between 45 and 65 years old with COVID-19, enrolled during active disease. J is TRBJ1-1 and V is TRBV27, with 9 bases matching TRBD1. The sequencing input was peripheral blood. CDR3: CASSFLDRGVGNTEAFF. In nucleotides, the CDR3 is TGTGCCAGCAGTTTTTTGGACAGGGGCGTGGGGAACACTGAAGCTTTCTTT.